This T cell receptor beta chain originates from a study of T cells in Graves' hyperthyroidism and ophthalmopathy. Study details: Peripheral blood was acquired at first diagnosis, ahead of any therapy whatsoever.

Germline V gene sequence: CDR1 SGHTA, CDR2 FQGNSA. Trimming shortened V by 5 bases and J by 9 bases, and 22 bases separated the two germline ends. The CDR3 has 15 residues. There were TCR beta CDR3 regions amplified from RNA transcripts. Researchers ran a first-round RT-PCR on the TCR CDR3 using the HTBI primer set. A single record per CDR3 protein comes from TCRdb applying MiXCR to the multiplex PCR reads. This sample has around 36,000 distinct CDR3 sequences, with 50% to 55% found just once. Study results and caveats: Among clonotypes expanded in thyroid above 0.001, most were also found in blood.

Regarding this clonotype: Its specificity is unknown.

It was around 10 ml of fresh peripheral blood that supplied the PBMCs. The chain links TRBV7-2 to TRBJ2-5; D possibly matches TRBD1 or TRBD2 (5 bases each). The material sequenced was blood. This sequence originates from a man between 40 and 49 years old with Graves' ophthalmopathy. DNA for the CDR3: TGTGCCAGCAGCCGAGGGGCATTTAGCAATCAGCCCCAGTACTTC. Amino acid sequence: CASSRGAFSNQPQYF. Full variable domain (remainder filled in from reference TRBV7-2 and TRBJ2-5): GAGVSQSPSNKVTEKGKDVELRCDPISGHTALYWYRQSLGQGLEFLIYFQGNSAPDKSGLPSDRFSAERTGGSVSTLTIQRTQQEDSAVYLCASSRGAFSNQPQYFGPGTRLLVL.